The present T cell receptor (beta chain) was sequenced within a study of post-analysis software for immune sequencing data. At the level of the study: Disease courses included relapsing-remitting, secondary progressive and progressive-relapsing multiple sclerosis. The study, taken as a whole, reports: TRBV5-6, TRBV5-1 and TRBV20-1 were among four or five TRBV segments more frequent in patients than controls.

Built from TCR beta cDNA, the libraries had unique molecular identifiers in them. TCRdb reprocessed the PCR reads with MiXCR, giving one entry per CDR3 protein. The table lists roughly 870,000 distinct CDR3 sequences, approximately 53% of them singletons. This clonotype was detected only a few times. Its antigen is unknown. Looked up from germline, CDR1 is MGHRA and CDR2 is YSYEKL. CDR3 length equals 18 residues. V was pared by 2 bases and J by 0 bases, with 9 bases of the junction left unmatched. This TCR was recovered from a girl aged 5-17 years with multiple sclerosis. This chain joins TRBV4-1 and TRBJ2-5; 10 nucleotides agree with TRBD1. The sample taken for sequencing was blood. The CDR3 loop is CASSQKKAGTGDQETQYF. DNA for the CDR3: TGCGCCAGCAGCCAAAAAAAGGCCGGGACAGGGGACCAAGAGACCCAGTACTTC.